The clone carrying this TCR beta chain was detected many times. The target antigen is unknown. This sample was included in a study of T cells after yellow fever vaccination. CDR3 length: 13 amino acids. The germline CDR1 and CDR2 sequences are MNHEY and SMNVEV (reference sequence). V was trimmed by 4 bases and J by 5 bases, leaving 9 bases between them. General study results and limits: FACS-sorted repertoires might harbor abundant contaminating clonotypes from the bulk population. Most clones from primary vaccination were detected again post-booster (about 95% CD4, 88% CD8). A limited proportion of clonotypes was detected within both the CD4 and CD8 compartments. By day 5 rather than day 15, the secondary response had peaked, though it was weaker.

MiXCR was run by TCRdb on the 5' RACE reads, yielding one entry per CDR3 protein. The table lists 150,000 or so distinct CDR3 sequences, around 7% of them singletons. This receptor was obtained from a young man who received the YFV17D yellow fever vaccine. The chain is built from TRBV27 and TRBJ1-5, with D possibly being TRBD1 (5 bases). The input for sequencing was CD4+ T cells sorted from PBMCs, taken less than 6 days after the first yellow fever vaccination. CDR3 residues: CASSWGRDQPQHF. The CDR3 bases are TGTGCCAGCAGTTGGGGCAGGGATCAGCCCCAGCATTTT.